Listed below are T cell receptor beta chains from one sample, sequenced in a study of glioma-infiltrating T cells after dendritic cell vaccination. Assay used: immunoSEQ multiplex PCR; TCRdb lists only in-frame clones, some missing. The sample has 80,000 to 100,000 clones, 70% to 80% seen once. The starting material was blood, obtained before dendritic cell vaccination. These receptors all come from a human donor with glioblastoma. The conserved cysteine and the conserved F or W are not part of the CDR3 here. Fields, in order: CDR3 protein, V gene, J gene.

AWSQGPFSYT,TRBV30,TRBJ1-2
ASSIGGTAGTEAF,TRBV19,TRBJ1-1
ASSIFWEVSGNTIY,TRBV19,TRBJ1-3
ASSPPGPGERYGYT,TRBV18,TRBJ1-2
ASIGDRADYGYT,TRBV6-4,TRBJ1-2
ASSFGLVLAETQY,TRBV5-8,TRBJ2-5
ASSNTRLGKGDYEQY,TRBV21-1,TRBJ2-7
ASSPRTSGSTTDTQY,TRBV5-1,TRBJ2-3
ASSNQGGNQPQH,TRBV19,TRBJ1-5
ASREGDRFYGYT,TRBV6-1,TRBJ1-2
ASSFGTSSYEQY,TRBV11-2,TRBJ2-7
ASSELLAGVGGANVLT,TRBV6-1,TRBJ2-6
SIKGTGGANEKLF,TRBV29-1,TRBJ1-4
ASSRNRGQGKETQY,TRBV25-1,TRBJ2-5
ASSWGGRGRTDTQY,TRBV28,TRBJ2-3
ASSPGQGRYEQY,TRBV19,TRBJ2-7
ASSLRLAGGPTDTQY,TRBV5-4,TRBJ2-3
ASSRDRQNTEAF,TRBV2,TRBJ1-1
ASSFTGTGRTYGYT,TRBV27,TRBJ1-2
ASSLTWRQGSEQF,TRBV27,TRBJ2-1
AWSWTGAGELF,TRBV30,TRBJ2-2
ASSYQGRGYT,TRBV6-5,TRBJ1-2
ASSVESGRAGNEQF,TRBV9,TRBJ2-1
AGGKTGGTQPQH,TRBV6-1,TRBJ1-5
ASGSRGGIRETQY,TRBV5-1,TRBJ2-5
ASSYSGVASETQY,TRBV6-5,TRBJ2-5
ASSQGTGELF,TRBV10-1,TRBJ2-2
ASSAAKETQY,TRBV6-5,TRBJ2-5
ASSRASGQLNTEAF,TRBV27,TRBJ1-1
ASSSLTGYGYT,TRBV27,TRBJ1-2
ASKVQGVGGTEAF,TRBV28,TRBJ1-1
ASSLAPRGSSGELF,TRBV5-6,TRBJ2-2
ASSPTTGHQYGYT,TRBV5-1,TRBJ1-2
ASSSTGFTEAF,TRBV11-2,TRBJ1-1
ASSPGTGMNTEAF,TRBV9,TRBJ1-1
ASSPGTGSETQY,TRBV7-9,TRBJ2-5
ASSRWWGSGYT,TRBV6-1,TRBJ1-2
ASSPRDRQDYT,TRBV7-8,TRBJ1-2
ASSLGRQGASGYT,TRBV5-5,TRBJ1-2
ASSQALQGSYGYT,TRBV4-1,TRBJ1-2
ASSSERGGETQY,TRBV5-1,TRBJ2-5
ASSYSIAAAYEQY,TRBV6-5,TRBJ2-7
ASSQEGSRGPGQQY,TRBV4-1,TRBJ2-3
ASSPRSDTQY,TRBV27,TRBJ2-3
ASTTLIGGSYEQY,TRBV5-8,TRBJ2-7
ASSEGIAYEQY,TRBV2,TRBJ2-7
ASRGGPSYNSPLH,TRBV5-1,TRBJ1-6
ASSIRGIREQY,TRBV5-1,TRBJ2-7
ASSLGAGGLHSSGANVLT,TRBV5-1,TRBJ2-6
ASSPGRGDSGANVLT,TRBV7-9,TRBJ2-6